Reported below is one T cell receptor (beta chain). It has no known antigen specificity. No much larger clone exists at a distance of one base, and base qualities are not known. The data belong to a study of blood T cell repertoires in COVID-19 (dated by TCRdb to about 2020). Background for the entire study: Samples from collaborators originated in the United States, Italy and Spain and spanned both the acute and convalescent phases of COVID-19. Samples were obtained from the ongoing ImmuneRACE study (first 160 participants) and from 1,254 subjects provided by 6 global collaborators. The prospective study material was composed of cDNA or gDNA derived from T cells, B-cell-depleted T cells, or PBMCs. The dataset comprised deeply sampled blood TCRbeta repertoires from subjects exposed to, actively infected with, or recovered from COVID-19. The repertoires were released in a freely available public database intended as a resource for research on the immune response to SARS-CoV-2. Sample metadata almost always included a de-identified subject ID, COVID-19 status, age in years and sex. Where available, HLA class I and class II types were taken from metadata supplied by the sample provider and were not determined by assay-based typing. General conclusions and limits of the study: Clinical and demographic metadata were provided uncurated, with the amount varying by source and participant.

Each collaborating institution followed its own protocols to collect whole blood in K2EDTA tubes. For TCRbeta analysis, collaborator samples were shipped as frozen whole blood, as isolated PBMCs, or as DNA extracted from either sample type. TCRbeta CDR3 regions were amplified from genomic DNA by means of the immunoSEQ Assay, a bias-controlled multiplex PCR. The original methods were these. The number of nucleated cells in each sample was estimated from the amplification of reference gene primers within the assay. To quantify the absolute abundance of each unique TCRbeta CDR3 rearrangement, sequence reads were collapsed and filtered. For each sample, productive Simpson clonality was calculated by taking the square root of Simpson's diversity index across productive rearrangements. Here the immuneACCESS table is served through TCRdb, limited to in-frame sequences with V and J called. Missing clones are a known gap in these copies; in checked studies unresolved V genes cover under half, and the rest lacks a known reason. From that table come the V and J calls and clone size; the DNA was used to work out D and trimming. For this sample the table gives under 150,000 clones, of which approximately 77% were detected only once. The ten top clones hold over 15% of the sample.

From the cysteine through the phenylalanine, the CDR3 covers 15 amino acids. Of all the DNA, just the CDR3 is kept, 45 bases in frame from base 1. Taken from the germline V gene, the CDR1 and CDR2 loops are SGHTA and FQGNSA. Here V drops 5 bases and J drops 2 bases, and the junction holds 6 bases not matched to any gene. The source material was peripheral blood. The clonotype originates from a man at least 80 years old with acute or convalescent COVID-19. The receptor chain draws on TRBV7-2 and TRBJ1-5; the junction holds 7 bases that match TRBD1. This receptor has the CDR3 CASSATGIGNQPQHF. The sequence in DNA is TGTGCCAGCAGCGCGACAGGGATAGGCAATCAGCCCCAGCATTTT.